The 23 T cell receptor beta chains reported below all come from one sample, sequenced in a study of molecular identifiers for immune sequencing clone quantification. TCRdb recomputed calls from the PCR reads with MiXCR, one row per CDR3 protein. This sample has around 480,000 distinct CDR3 sequences, with 25% found just once. Specimen: naive CD8+ T cells from blood, with Jurkat cell RNA spiked in. Subset specified: FACS-sorted CD8+CD4-CCR7+CD45RA+ naive T cells. These receptors all stem from a human donor in good health. Some libraries in this study had Jurkat cell RNA spiked in.

This clonotype was seen a few times. CDR3 nucleotides: TGTGCCAGTAGCGGGGGGTTAAGCAGATACTACGAGCAGTACTTC. It is translated as CASSGGLSRYYEQYF. This rearrangement joins TRBV19 to TRBJ2-7, with 7 bases matching TRBD2. The CDR3 length is 15 residues. Germline V CDR1 and CDR2: LNHDA, SQIVND (reference sequence). Unmatched junction bases numbered 11, after V lost 6 bases and J lost 3 bases.

This clonotype occurred once. One base away lies a much larger clone, so this may be a sequencing read error. The chain recombines TRBV12-3 or TRBV12-4 with TRBJ1-5; tentative D call: TRBD1 (6 bases). This CDR3 contains 12 residues. The germline V and J ends were trimmed by 8 bases and 7 bases, with 12 bases remaining between them. CDR3 loop: CASGPTGQPQHF. In nucleotides, the CDR3 is TGTGCCAGCGGCCCGACAGGACAGCCCCAGCATTTT.

The V and J genes are TRBV4-1 and TRBJ2-7; 8 bases are shared with TRBD1. The CDR3 totals 17 residues. Trimming removed 0 bases from V and 3 bases from J; junction bases left unmatched: 10. The germline gives CDR1 MGHRA, CDR2 YSYEKL. CDR3 DNA sequence: TGCGCCAGCAGCCAAGATGTCCTCCGGACAGGGAGCTACGAGCAGTACTTC. Translation: CASSQDVLRTGSYEQYF.

V and J are TRBV5-1 and TRBJ1-1, with 9 bases matching TRBD1. The CDR3 contains 14 residues. The germline CDR1 and CDR2 sequences are SGHRS and YFSETQ. Trimming took 6 bases from V and 3 from J; bases not matched to a gene: 6. In DNA form, the CDR3 reads TGCGCCAGCAAGAGGACAGGGGAGTACACTGAAGCTTTCTTT. Translation: CASKRTGEYTEAFF.

This clonotype occurred many times. This chain connects TRBV29-1 to TRBJ1-2; D perhaps matches TRBD1 (5 bases). CDR1 is SQVTM, CDR2 ANQGSEA, per germline. The CDR3 consists of 11 residues. The CDR3, as DNA: TGCAGTCTGGGGGAGGGCTATGGCTACACCTTC. Protein product: CSLGEGYGYTF.

In its sample, this clonotype was seen many times. The chain is built from TRBV7-2 and TRBJ2-1; TRBD2 agrees at 12 bases. In germline, CDR1 is SGHTA, CDR2 FQGNSA. Trimming cost V 1 base and J 2 bases; bases outside gene matches: 9. The CDR3 covers 19 residues. The DNA for the CDR3 is TGTGCCAGCAGCTTAGGGCTAGCGGGAGGGCCATGGGCCTACAATGAGCAGTTCTTC. Protein product: CASSLGLAGGPWAYNEQFF.

As concerns this clonotype: One base away lies a much larger clone, so this may be a sequencing read error. This chain uses TRBV29-1 with TRBJ1-1; tentative D call: TRBD1 (6 bases). V lost 6 bases and J 4 bases, leaving 12 bases between the germline ends. The CDR3 loop spans 12 amino acids. CDR1 is SQVTM and CDR2 is ANQGSEA in the germline V gene. CDR3 protein: CSVPTGPTEAFF. As DNA, the CDR3 is TGCAGCGTCCCAACAGGGCCCACTGAAGCTTTCTTT.

A remark on this clonotype: The junction does not match germline at one end; this may be a read error. This chain uses TRBV7-2 with TRBJ2-5; no definite D call. The germline V gene has CDR1 SGHTA and CDR2 FQGNSA. CDR3 size: 13 residues. The CDR3 region has the DNA TGTGGCAGCGACTCCTGGAGCCAAGAGACCCAGTACTTC. Its translation is CGSDSWSQETQYF.

Notes on this clonotype: This clone may be a read error of a much larger clone one base away. The V and J genes are TRBV4-3 and TRBJ2-3, with D perhaps being TRBD1 or TRBD2 (5 bases each). Germline CDR1 is LGHNA and CDR2 is YSLEER. The CDR3 spans 15 residues. The CDR3: CASSQEGVGADKQYF. The DNA for the CDR3 is TGCGCCAGCAGCCAAGAGGGGGTTGGGGCAGATAAGCAGTATTTT.

On this clonotype: The junction departs from germline at one end; a sequencing error may be responsible. The chain carries TRBV19 and TRBJ2-7; 11 positions agree with TRBD2. Germline-derived CDR1 and CDR2 are LNHDA and SQIVND (reference sequence). The CDR3 totals 15 residues. CDR3 DNA sequence: TGTGCCGGTAGTATAGACCTAGCGGGAGGATATGAGCAGTACTTC. Its protein is CAGSIDLAGGYEQYF.

The J gene is TRBJ2-3, the V gene TRBV4-1; possible D gene TRBD1, 5 bases. This CDR3 is 15 amino acids long. The germline V gene has CDR1 MGHRA and CDR2 YSYEKL. Between the trimmed V and J ends, which lost 4 bases and 4 bases, there was a span of 15 bases. CDR3 protein: CASSLTTVRADTQYF. As DNA, the CDR3 is TGCGCCAGCAGCCTAACGACAGTCCGTGCAGATACGCAGTATTTT.

This rearrangement joins TRBV12-3 or TRBV12-4 to TRBJ2-1; TRBD2 agrees at 13 bases. The trim removed 5 bases at V and 7 bases at J, leaving 11 bases unmatched. CDR3 length: 17 amino acids. Here the CDR3 DNA reads TGTGCCAGCAGTCTTCCGACCACTAGCGGGGGGGCAAATGAGCAGTTCTTC. It encodes CASSLPTTSGGANEQFF.

Details on this clonotype: A much larger clone sits a single nucleotide away, making a read error possible. This chain joins TRBV4-3 and TRBJ2-7; D may match TRBD1 or TRBD2 (6 bases each). CDR3 length: 14 amino acids. Germline V gives CDR1 LGHNA, CDR2 YSLEER. CDR3: CANSQDGGLDEQYF. The CDR3, as DNA: TGCGCCAACAGCCAAGATGGGGGGCTGGACGAGCAGTACTTC.

The J gene is TRBJ2-7, the V gene TRBV4-1; the match to TRBD2 covers 10 bases. CDR3 length equals 15 residues. Trimming at V came to 1 base and at J to 6 bases, leaving 6 bases not matched to a gene. Germline CDR1 is MGHRA and CDR2 is YSYEKL. The CDR3 loop reads CASSQVSGRALEQYF. Here the CDR3 DNA reads TGCGCCAGCAGCCAAGTCAGCGGGAGGGCCCTCGAGCAGTACTTC.

This clonotype occurred a few times. V and J are TRBV28 and TRBJ1-1; D uncertain. Trimming pared 3 bases from V and 7 bases from J, leaving 9 bases between. CDR1 MDHEN and CDR2 SYDVKM come from the germline V gene. The CDR3 covers 12 residues. CDR3 nucleotides: TGTGCCAGCAGTTTCCTGTGGGGTGAAGCTTTCTTT. This sequence encodes CASSFLWGEAFF.

The J gene is TRBJ2-2, the V gene TRBV11-2, with TRBD2 as a possible D gene (5 bases). This CDR3 region has 12 residues. Between the trimmed V and J ends, which lost 5 bases and 14 bases, there was a span of 15 bases. Germline V gene data show CDR1 as SGHAT and CDR2 as FQNNGV. This CDR3 reads CASSLGVSELFF. The CDR3 DNA reads TGTGCCAGCAGCCTCGGGGTCTCAGAACTGTTTTTT.

This clonotype was detected many times. The J gene is TRBJ2-2, the V gene TRBV6-2 or TRBV6-3; 10 bases line up with TRBD1. V was clipped by 6 bases and J by 2 bases; unmatched bases: 3. There are 15 residues in the CDR3. Germline V gives CDR1 MNHEY, CDR2 SVGEGT. In nucleotides, the CDR3 is TGTGCCAGCAGCCGGGACAGGGGTAACACCGGGGAGCTGTTTTTT. Protein product: CASSRDRGNTGELFF.

The sample holds many counts of this clonotype. This chain connects TRBV20-1 to TRBJ2-7; D uncertain. The CDR3 covers 15 residues. Germline V lookup: CDR1 DFQATT, CDR2 SNEGSKA (reference sequence). Deletions cut 5 bases from V and 0 bases from J, with 17 bases between. The CDR3 reads CSAPRSGLSSYEQYF. CDR3 in DNA: TGCAGTGCTCCCAGGTCTGGCCTTAGCTCCTACGAGCAGTACTTC.

This sequence joins TRBV5-1 and TRBJ2-5, with D tentatively TRBD2 (6 bases). The CDR3 spans 13 residues. The V end was cut by 7 bases, the J end by 5 bases, with 15 bases between. In germline, CDR1 is SGHRS, CDR2 YFSETQ. CDR3 amino acids: CASAPAGGETQYF. CDR3 nucleotides: TGCGCCAGCGCCCCGGCCGGGGGTGAGACCCAGTACTTC.

The chain links TRBV19 to TRBJ1-1; no definite D call. V was cut by 10 bases and J by 8 bases, with 26 bases left in between. This CDR3 has 15 residues. Germline CDR1 is LNHDA and CDR2 is SQIVND (reference sequence). CDR3 sequence (DNA): TGTGCCACTACGCCCGTGACTGGAGGAGCCACCGAAGCTTTCTTT. It is translated as CATTPVTGGATEAFF.

This clonotype has a handful of counts. A much larger clone sits a single nucleotide away, making a read error possible. V and J are TRBV29-1 and TRBJ1-2; TRBD1 matches at 8 bases. CDR1 and CDR2 from the germline V gene are SQVTM and ANQGSEA. CDR3 length: 15 residues. The CDR3 region has the DNA TGCAGCGTTGAAGGCCCTATACAGGGGGGCTATGGCTACATCTTC. Its protein is CSVEGPIQGGYGYIF.

This clonotype turned up a few times. V usage is TRBV28 and J usage is TRBJ2-7, with D unresolved. CDR1 is MDHEN and CDR2 is SYDVKM in the germline V gene. Between the trimmed V and J ends, which lost 3 bases and 4 bases, there was a span of 13 bases. The CDR3 contains 14 residues. Written as DNA, the CDR3 is TGTGCCAGCAGTTTCTATAAGTCAATGTACGAGCAGTACTTC. Amino acid sequence: CASSFYKSMYEQYF.

This clonotype appeared a few times. This sequence joins TRBV5-4 and TRBJ2-3, with TRBD1 identical over 12 bases. V shed 4 bases, J shed 5 bases, and the junction held 5 bases outside the gene matches. The CDR3 loop spans 15 amino acids. Germline V lookup: CDR1 SGHNT, CDR2 YYREEE (reference sequence). This chain's CDR3 is CASSDGTGGIDTQYF. The CDR3 DNA sequence: TGTGCCAGCAGCGACGGGACAGGGGGCATAGATACGCAGTATTTT.